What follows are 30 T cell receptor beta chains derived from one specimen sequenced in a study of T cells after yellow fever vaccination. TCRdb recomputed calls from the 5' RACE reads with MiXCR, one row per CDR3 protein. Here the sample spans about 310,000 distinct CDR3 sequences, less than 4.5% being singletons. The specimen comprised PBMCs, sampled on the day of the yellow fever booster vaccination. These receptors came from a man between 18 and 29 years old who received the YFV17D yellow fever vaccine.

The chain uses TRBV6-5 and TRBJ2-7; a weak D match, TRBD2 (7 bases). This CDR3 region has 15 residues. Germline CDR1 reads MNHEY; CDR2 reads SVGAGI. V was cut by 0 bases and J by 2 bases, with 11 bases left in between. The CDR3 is CASSYSGGLTYEQYF. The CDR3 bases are TGTGCCAGCAGTTACTCGGGGGGGCTAACCTACGAGCAGTACTTC.

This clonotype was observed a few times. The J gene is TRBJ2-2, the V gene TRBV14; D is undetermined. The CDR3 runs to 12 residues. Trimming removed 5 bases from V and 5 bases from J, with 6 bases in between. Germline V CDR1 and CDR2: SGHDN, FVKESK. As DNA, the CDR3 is TGTGCCAGCAGCTTTTCGACCGGGGAGCTGTTTTTT. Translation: CASSFSTGELFF.

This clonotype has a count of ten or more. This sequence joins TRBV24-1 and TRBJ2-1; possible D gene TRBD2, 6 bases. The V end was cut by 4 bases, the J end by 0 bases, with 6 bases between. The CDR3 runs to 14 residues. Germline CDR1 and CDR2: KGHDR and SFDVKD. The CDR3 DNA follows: TGTGCCACCAGTGAGGGGGGCTCCTACAATGAGCAGTTCTTC. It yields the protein CATSEGGSYNEQFF.

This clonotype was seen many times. CDR3 sequence (DNA): TGTGCCAGCAGCTCCCTAGCGGGGGAGAGTGAGCAGTTCTTC. It yields the protein CASSSLAGESEQFF. The V and J genes are TRBV7-8 and TRBJ2-1, with 10 bases that match TRBD2. CDR3 length equals 14 residues. The V and J ends lost 4 bases and 9 bases, in that order; junction bases with no gene match: 6. Germline CDR1 is SGHVS and CDR2 is FQNEAQ.

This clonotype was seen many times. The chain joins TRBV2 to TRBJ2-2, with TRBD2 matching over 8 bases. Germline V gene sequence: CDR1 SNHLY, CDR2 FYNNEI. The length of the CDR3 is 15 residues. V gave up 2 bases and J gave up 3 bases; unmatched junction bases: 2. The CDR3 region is CASSESGGHTGELFF. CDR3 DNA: TGTGCCAGCAGTGAATCGGGGGGGCACACCGGGGAGCTGTTTTTT.

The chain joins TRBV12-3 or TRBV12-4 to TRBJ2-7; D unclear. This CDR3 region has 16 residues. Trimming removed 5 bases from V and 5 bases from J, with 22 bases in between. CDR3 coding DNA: TGTGCCAGCAGTGGTTTCGGCTCGATTGCCTCGGACGAGCAGTACTTC. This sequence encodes CASSGFGSIASDEQYF.

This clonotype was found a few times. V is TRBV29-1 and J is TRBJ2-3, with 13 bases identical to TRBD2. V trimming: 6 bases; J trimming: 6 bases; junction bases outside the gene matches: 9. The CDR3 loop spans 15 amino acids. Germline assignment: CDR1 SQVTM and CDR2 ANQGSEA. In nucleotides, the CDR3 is TGCAGCGTCGCTGGACTAGCGGGGGTAGGGGATACGCAGTATTTT. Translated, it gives CSVAGLAGVGDTQYF.

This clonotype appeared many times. This chain's CDR3 is CASSQYWQGSSYEQYV. Here the CDR3 DNA reads TGCGCCAGCAGCCAATACTGGCAGGGAAGCTCCTACGAGCAGTACGTC. The gene calls are TRBV4-1 and TRBJ2-7; D might be TRBD1 (5 bases). The CDR3 length is 16 residues. The germline gives CDR1 MGHRA, CDR2 YSYEKL. Trimming removed 2 bases from V and 0 bases from J, with 14 bases in between.

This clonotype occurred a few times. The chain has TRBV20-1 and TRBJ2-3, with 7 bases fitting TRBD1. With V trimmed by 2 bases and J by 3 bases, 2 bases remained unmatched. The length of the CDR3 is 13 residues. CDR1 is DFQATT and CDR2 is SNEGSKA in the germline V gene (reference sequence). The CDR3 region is CSARKGATDTQYF. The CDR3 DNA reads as TGCAGTGCTAGAAAGGGGGCAACAGATACGCAGTATTTT.

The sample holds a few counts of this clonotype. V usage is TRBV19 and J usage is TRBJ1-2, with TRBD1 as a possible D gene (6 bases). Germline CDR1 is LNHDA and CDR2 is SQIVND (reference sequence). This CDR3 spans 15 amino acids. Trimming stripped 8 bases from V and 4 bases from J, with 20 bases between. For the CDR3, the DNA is TGTGCCAGTCGACATTCCCCGACAGGTGGCTATGGCTACACCTTC. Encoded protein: CASRHSPTGGYGYTF.

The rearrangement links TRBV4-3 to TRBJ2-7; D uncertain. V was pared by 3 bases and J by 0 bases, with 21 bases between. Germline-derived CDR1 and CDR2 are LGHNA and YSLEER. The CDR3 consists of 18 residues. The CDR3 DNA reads TGCGCCAGCAGCCAGGATGTTCATGGGTCTTCTTTCTCCTACGAGCAGTACTTC. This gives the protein CASSQDVHGSSFSYEQYF.

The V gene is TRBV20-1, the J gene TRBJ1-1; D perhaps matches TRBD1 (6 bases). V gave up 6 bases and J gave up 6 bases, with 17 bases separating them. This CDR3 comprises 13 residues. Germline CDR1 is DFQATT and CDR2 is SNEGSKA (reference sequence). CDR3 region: CSAESRGRAEAFF. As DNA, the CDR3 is TGCAGTGCCGAATCGAGGGGGAGGGCTGAAGCTTTCTTT.

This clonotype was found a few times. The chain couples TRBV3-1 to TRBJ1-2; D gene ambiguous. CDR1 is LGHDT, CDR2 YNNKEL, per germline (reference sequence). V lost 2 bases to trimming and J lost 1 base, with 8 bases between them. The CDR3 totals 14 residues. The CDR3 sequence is CASSQRAVNYGYTF. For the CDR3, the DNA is TGTGCCAGCAGCCAACGCGCGGTTAACTATGGCTACACCTTC.

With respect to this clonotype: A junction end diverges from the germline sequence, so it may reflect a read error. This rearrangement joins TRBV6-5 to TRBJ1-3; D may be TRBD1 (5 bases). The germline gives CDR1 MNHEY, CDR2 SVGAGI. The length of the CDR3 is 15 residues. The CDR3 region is CDSSYSGGSGNTIYF. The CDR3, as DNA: TGTGACAGCAGTTACTCCGGGGGATCGGGAAACACCATATATTTT.

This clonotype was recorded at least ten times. The CDR3 loop reads CAISNLAGGLRTGELFF. CDR3 nucleotides: TGTGCCATCAGTAATCTAGCGGGGGGGCTTCGTACCGGGGAGCTGTTTTTT. The gene calls are TRBV10-3 and TRBJ2-2; 12 positions agree with TRBD2. The length of the CDR3 is 17 residues. Trimming at V came to 5 bases and at J to 5 bases, leaving 9 bases not matched to a gene. The V gene's germline CDR1 is ENHRY and CDR2 SYGVKD.

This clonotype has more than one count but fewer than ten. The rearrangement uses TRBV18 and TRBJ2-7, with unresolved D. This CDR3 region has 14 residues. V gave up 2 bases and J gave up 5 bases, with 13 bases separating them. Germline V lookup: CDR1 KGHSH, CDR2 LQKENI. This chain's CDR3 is CASSPGYIYDEQYF. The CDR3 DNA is TGTGCCAGCTCACCAGGTTATATCTACGACGAGCAGTACTTC.

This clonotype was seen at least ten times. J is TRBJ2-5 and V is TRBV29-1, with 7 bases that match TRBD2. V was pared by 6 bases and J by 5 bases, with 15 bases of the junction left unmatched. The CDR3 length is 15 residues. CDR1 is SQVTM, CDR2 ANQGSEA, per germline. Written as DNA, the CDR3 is TGCAGCGTCCAAGCCCCGGGAGGCCGTTCGGAGACCCAGTACTTC. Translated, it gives CSVQAPGGRSETQYF.

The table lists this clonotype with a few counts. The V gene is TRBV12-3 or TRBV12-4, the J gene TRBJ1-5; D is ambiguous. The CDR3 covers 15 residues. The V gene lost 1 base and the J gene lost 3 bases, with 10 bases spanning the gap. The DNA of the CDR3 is TGTGCCAGCAGTTTAGGGGGTTCGGTCAATCAGCCCCAGCATTTT. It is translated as CASSLGGSVNQPQHF.

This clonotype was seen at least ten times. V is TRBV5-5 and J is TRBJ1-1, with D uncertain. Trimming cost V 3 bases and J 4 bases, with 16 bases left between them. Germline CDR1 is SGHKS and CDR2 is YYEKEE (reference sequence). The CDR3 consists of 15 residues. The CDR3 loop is CASSSLTLAGTEAFF. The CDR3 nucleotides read TGTGCCAGCAGCTCCTTGACCCTGGCGGGCACTGAAGCTTTCTTT.

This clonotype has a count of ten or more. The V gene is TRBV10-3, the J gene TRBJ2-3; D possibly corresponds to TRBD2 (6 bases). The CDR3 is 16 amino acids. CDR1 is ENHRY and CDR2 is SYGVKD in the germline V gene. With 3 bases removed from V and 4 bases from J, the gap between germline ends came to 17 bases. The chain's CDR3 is CAISESGVTSPDTQYF. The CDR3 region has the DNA TGTGCCATCAGTGAATCGGGGGTCACCTCCCCAGATACGCAGTATTTT.

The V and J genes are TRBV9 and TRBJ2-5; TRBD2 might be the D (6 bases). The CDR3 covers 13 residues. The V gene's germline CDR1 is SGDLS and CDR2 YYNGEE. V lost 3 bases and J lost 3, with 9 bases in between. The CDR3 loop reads CASSDGGEETQYF. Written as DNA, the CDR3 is TGTGCCAGCAGCGACGGGGGAGAAGAGACCCAGTACTTC.

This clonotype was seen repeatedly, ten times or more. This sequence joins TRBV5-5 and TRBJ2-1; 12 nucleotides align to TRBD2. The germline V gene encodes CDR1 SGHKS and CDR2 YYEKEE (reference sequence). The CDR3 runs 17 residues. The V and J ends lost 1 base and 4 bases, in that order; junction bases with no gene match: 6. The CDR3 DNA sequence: TGTGCCAGCAGCTTGATTGAGCTAGCGGGGGGGTACAATGAGCAGTTCTTC. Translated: CASSLIELAGGYNEQFF.

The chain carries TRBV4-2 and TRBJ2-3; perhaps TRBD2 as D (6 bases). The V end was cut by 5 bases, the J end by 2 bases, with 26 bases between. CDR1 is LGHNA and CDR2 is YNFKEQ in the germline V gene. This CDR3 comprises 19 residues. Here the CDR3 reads CASSLPGGAGRGYTDTQYF. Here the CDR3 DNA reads TGTGCCAGCAGCTTACCCGGGGGAGCGGGTAGGGGATACACAGATACGCAGTATTTT.

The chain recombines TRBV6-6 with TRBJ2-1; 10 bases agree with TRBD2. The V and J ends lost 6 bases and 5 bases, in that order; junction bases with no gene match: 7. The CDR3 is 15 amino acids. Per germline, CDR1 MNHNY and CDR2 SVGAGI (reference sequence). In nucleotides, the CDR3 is TGTGCCAGCAGGCCATCAGCGGGGGGGAACAATGAGCAGTTCTTC. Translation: CASRPSAGGNNEQFF.

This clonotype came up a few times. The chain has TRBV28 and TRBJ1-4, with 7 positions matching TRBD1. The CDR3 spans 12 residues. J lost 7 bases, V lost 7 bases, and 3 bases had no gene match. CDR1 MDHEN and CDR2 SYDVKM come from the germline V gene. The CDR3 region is CASTQGGEKLFF. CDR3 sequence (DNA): TGTGCCAGCACGCAGGGGGGTGAAAAACTGTTTTTT.

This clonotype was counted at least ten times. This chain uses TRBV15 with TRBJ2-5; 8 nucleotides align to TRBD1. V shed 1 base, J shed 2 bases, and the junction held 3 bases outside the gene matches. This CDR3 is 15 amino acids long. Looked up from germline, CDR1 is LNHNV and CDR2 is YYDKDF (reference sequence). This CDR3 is CATSRVRGPQETQYF. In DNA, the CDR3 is TGTGCCACCAGCAGAGTCAGGGGGCCACAAGAGACCCAGTACTTC.

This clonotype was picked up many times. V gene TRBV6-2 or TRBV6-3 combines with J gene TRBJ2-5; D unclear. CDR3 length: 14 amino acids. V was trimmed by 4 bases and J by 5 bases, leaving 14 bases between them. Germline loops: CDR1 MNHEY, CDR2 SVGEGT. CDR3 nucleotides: TGTGCCAGCAGTTCCGTCGCTGTGTTCGAGACCCAGTACTTC. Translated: CASSSVAVFETQYF.

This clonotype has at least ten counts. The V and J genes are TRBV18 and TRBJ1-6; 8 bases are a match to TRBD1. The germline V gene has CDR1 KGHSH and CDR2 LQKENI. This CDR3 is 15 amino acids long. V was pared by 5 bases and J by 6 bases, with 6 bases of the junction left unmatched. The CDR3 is CASSSTDRVNSPLHF. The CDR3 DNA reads TGTGCCAGCTCATCAACGGACAGGGTTAATTCACCCCTCCACTTT. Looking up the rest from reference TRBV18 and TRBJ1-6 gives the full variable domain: NAGVMQNPRHLVRRRGQEARLRCSPMKGHSHVYWYRQLPEEGLKFMVYLQKENIIDESGMPKERFSAEFPKEGPSILRIQQVVRGDSAAYFCASSSTDRVNSPLHFGNGTRLTVT.

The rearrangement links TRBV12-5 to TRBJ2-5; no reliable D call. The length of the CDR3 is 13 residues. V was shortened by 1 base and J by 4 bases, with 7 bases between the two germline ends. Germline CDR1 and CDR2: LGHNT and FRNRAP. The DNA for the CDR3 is TGTGCTAGTGGTTTGGGCACCTCAGAGACCCAGTACTTC. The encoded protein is CASGLGTSETQYF. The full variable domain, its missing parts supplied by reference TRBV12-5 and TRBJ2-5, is DARVTQTPRHKVTEMGQEVTMRCQPILGHNTVFWYRQTMMQGLELLAYFRNRAPLDDSGMPKDRFSAEMPDATLATLKIQPSEPRDSAVYFCASGLGTSETQYFGPGTRLLVL.

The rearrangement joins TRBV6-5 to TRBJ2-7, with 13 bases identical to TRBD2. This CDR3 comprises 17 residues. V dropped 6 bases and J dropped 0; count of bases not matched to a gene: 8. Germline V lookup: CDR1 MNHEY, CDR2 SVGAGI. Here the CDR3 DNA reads TGTGCCAGCAGATCCGGGACTAGCGGGGAGTACTCCTACGAGCAGTACGTC. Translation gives CASRSGTSGEYSYEQYV.